This section outlines one TCR beta chain sequence together with its context. The sample is drawn from a study of control samples from healthy donors and cancer patients. The V gene end was trimmed by 5 bases and the J gene end by 1 base; junction bases not matched to a gene: 7. Germline V CDR1 and CDR2: SGHVS, FNYEAQ. The CDR3 has 15 residues. Sequencing used immunoSEQ multiplex PCR; TCRdb keeps in-frame clones, though not all of them. Of roughly 84,000 clones listed, around 91% were seen once; the top ten hold 17%. The genes are TRBV7-6 and TRBJ2-7, with 8 bases lining up with TRBD1. Sequenced: blood. The TCR sequence derives from a man aged 45-65 years in good health. CDR3 protein: CASSPDDRGSYEQYF. CDR3 bases: TGTGCCAGCAGCCCGGACGACAGGGGATCCTACGAGCAGTACTTC.